This entry concerns a single T cell receptor beta chain. Its cognate antigen is unknown. This specimen comes from a study of blood T cells in healthy people across ages. Whole-study findings and limits: The donors' CMV status was not determined, possibly confounding changes in expanded clonotypes.

With a J-beta primer mix and a sample-barcoded 5' primer, a second PCR ran 7 to 11 cycles. All samples gave at least 2.5 million CDR3-containing paired-end reads. TCRdb called the 5' RACE reads again in MiXCR, with one record for every CDR3 protein. The sample lists just under 550,000 distinct CDR3 sequences; 24% were seen once. It was around 9 milliliters of peripheral blood that were drawn from each donor. Total RNA extraction produced at least 5.5 micrograms (per sample) for the study. This same sample was also part of a study on T cells of mothers and their children.

The sequence came from a boy between 5 and 17 years old in good health. The sequenced material came from blood.

The CDR3: CASSHVGLSGPYNEQFF. CDR3 nucleotides: TGTGCCAGCAGTCACGTTGGACTAAGCGGGCCCTACAATGAGCAGTTCTTC. The rearrangement joins TRBV6-2 or TRBV6-3 to TRBJ2-1; D is possibly TRBD2 (6 bases). Between the trimmed V and J ends, which lost 5 bases and 2 bases, there was a span of 19 bases. The CDR3 runs 17 residues. The germline gives CDR1 MNHEY, CDR2 SVGEGT.